These 13 T cell receptor beta chains were all obtained from the same sample, sequenced in a study of T cell changes during pregnancy in multiple sclerosis. Profiled with immunoSEQ multiplex PCR; TCRdb holds only in-frame clones, not every one. The sample lists about 60,000 clones; approximately 91% were seen once. The sample consisted of CD4+ T cells from peripheral blood mononuclear cells, taken in the first trimester of pregnancy. These receptors came from a female donor with multiple sclerosis, enrolled in a pregnancy study.

The chain couples TRBV6-5 to TRBJ1-2; 8 nucleotides align to TRBD1. Germline CDR1 is MNHEY and CDR2 is SVGAGI. The J segment lost 8 bases and the V segment lost 4 bases, leaving 3 bases of the junction unmatched. This CDR3 comprises 12 residues. CDR3 protein: CASSSTGDGYTF. The CDR3 region has the DNA TGTGCCAGCAGTTCGACAGGGGACGGCTACACCTTC.

This chain joins TRBV19 and TRBJ2-3; weak D call: TRBD2 (6 bases). The germline V and J ends were trimmed by 6 bases and 2 bases, with 12 bases remaining between them. The CDR3 consists of 14 residues. Germline V gene sequence: CDR1 LNHDA, CDR2 SQIVND (reference sequence). CDR3 sequence reads: CASSPGGLTDTQYF. The CDR3 DNA reads TGTGCCAGTAGCCCCGGGGGACTCACAGATACGCAGTATTTT. Based on the CDR3 plus reference TRBV19 and TRBJ2-3, the full variable domain is DGGITQSPKYLFRKEGQNVTLSCEQNLNHDAMYWYRQDPGQGLRLIYYSQIVNDFQKGDIAEGYSVSREKKESFPLTVTSAQKNPTAFYLCASSPGGLTDTQYFGPGTRLTVL.

The chain has TRBV4-1 and TRBJ1-1; D is unclear. V lost 4 bases and J 3 bases, leaving 15 bases between the germline ends. CDR3 length: 15 amino acids. In germline, CDR1 is MGHRA, CDR2 YSYEKL. As DNA, the CDR3 is TGCGCCAGCAGCCCAAAAGAGACACAGCACACTGAAGCTTTCTTT. Protein sequence: CASSPKETQHTEAFF.

The genes are TRBV18 and TRBJ2-6; D perhaps matches TRBD1 (5 bases). The germline V gene has CDR1 KGHSH and CDR2 LQKENI. The CDR3 loop spans 15 amino acids. V lost 3 bases and J lost 2, with 8 bases in between. CDR3 protein: CASSPPRAGANVLTF. In DNA, the CDR3 is TGTGCCAGCTCACCCCCCAGGGCTGGGGCCAACGTCCTGACTTTC.

The chain couples TRBV10-3 to TRBJ2-1, with TRBD2 as a possible D gene (7 bases). V lost 1 base and J 6 bases, leaving 10 bases between the germline ends. The CDR3 covers 14 residues. Germline CDR1 and CDR2: ENHRY and SYGVKD. This CDR3 reads CAISELRGLNEQFF. The CDR3 coding sequence is TGTGCCATCAGTGAGTTGCGGGGGCTCAATGAGCAGTTCTTC.

The chain recombines TRBV30 with TRBJ2-2, with 7 bases identical to TRBD1. The CDR3 length is 14 residues. Germline CDR1 GTSNPN, CDR2 SVGIG (reference sequence). V lost 5 bases and J lost 0; bases outside the gene matches: 3. As DNA, the CDR3 is TGTGCCTGGTGGGGACAGTCGAACACCGGGGAGCTGTTTTTT. Translated: CAWWGQSNTGELFF.

V gene TRBV6-1 combines with J gene TRBJ1-3, with D maybe TRBD1 (5 bases). CDR1 MNHNS and CDR2 SASEGT come from the germline V gene. CDR3 size: 17 residues. V lost 4 bases, J lost 2 bases, and 18 bases lay in between. CDR3 sequence (DNA): TGTGCCAGCAGTGTTTATCACCAGGGTGGCCCTGGAAACACCATATATTTT. As protein: CASSVYHQGGPGNTIYF.

The chain couples TRBV19 to TRBJ1-1, with D maybe TRBD1 (5 bases). The CDR3 is made up of 13 amino acids. The V gene lost 5 bases and the J gene lost 5 bases, with 12 bases spanning the gap. Germline V CDR1 and CDR2: LNHDA, SQIVND (reference sequence). This CDR3 is CASSQQRGTEAFF. The CDR3 DNA reads TGTGCCAGTAGTCAACAACGGGGGACTGAAGCTTTCTTT.

J is TRBJ1-1 and V is TRBV21-1; the D call of TRBD1 is as the table states it, not checked on the DNA. TRBV21-1 is marked as a pseudogene. The CDR3 runs 21 residues. The CDR3 region is CASSATESTQGTLWKNTEAFF. CDR3 coding DNA: TGTGCCAGCAGCGCTACTGAGAGCACACAGGGGACCCTCTGGAAAAACACTGAAGCTTTCTTT.

V gene TRBV7-2 combines with J gene TRBJ2-3; 7 positions agree with TRBD2. This CDR3 comprises 14 residues. V shed 5 bases, J shed 2 bases, and the junction held 4 bases outside the gene matches. Germline values: CDR1 SGHTA, CDR2 FQGNSA. CDR3: CASSQAGITDTQYF. The CDR3 region has the DNA TGTGCCAGCAGCCAAGCGGGGATCACAGATACGCAGTATTTT.

This chain connects TRBV5-4 to TRBJ2-2, with D hard to call. The germline gives CDR1 SGHNT, CDR2 YYREEE (reference sequence). The CDR3 consists of 15 residues. Trimming removed 0 bases at V and 3 bases at J, with 9 bases between. Here the CDR3 reads CASSLGGLHTGELFF. CDR3 in DNA: TGTGCCAGCAGCTTGGGAGGCCTCCACACCGGGGAGCTGTTTTTT.

V usage is TRBV12-5 and J usage is TRBJ2-3, with a tentative D call TRBD2 (6 bases). Between the trimmed V and J ends, which lost 5 bases and 14 bases, there was a span of 17 bases. Germline V gene sequence: CDR1 LGHNT, CDR2 FRNRAP. This CDR3 is 12 amino acids long. The CDR3 nucleotides are TGTGCTAGTGGTCCTGCCGGAGGGGAGCCGTATTTT. This gives the protein CASGPAGGEPYF.

The CDR3: CSAAGGYTEAFF. Written as DNA, the CDR3 is TGCAGCGCCGCCGGGGGATACACTGAAGCTTTCTTT. This chain uses TRBV29-1 with TRBJ1-1, with D perhaps matching TRBD1 (5 bases). This CDR3 has 12 residues. Germline V gives CDR1 SQVTM, CDR2 ANQGSEA. V lost 7 bases and J 3 bases, leaving 12 bases between the germline ends.